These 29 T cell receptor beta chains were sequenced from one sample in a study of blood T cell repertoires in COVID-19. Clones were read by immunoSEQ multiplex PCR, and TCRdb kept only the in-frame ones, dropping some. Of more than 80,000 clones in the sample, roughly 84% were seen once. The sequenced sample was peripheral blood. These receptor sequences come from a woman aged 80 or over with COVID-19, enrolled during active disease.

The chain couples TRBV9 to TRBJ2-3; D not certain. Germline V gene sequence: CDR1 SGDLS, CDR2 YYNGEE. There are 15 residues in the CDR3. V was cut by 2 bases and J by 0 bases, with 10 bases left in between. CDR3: CASSVSAGSTDTQYF. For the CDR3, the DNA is TGTGCCAGCAGCGTTTCGGCCGGGAGCACAGATACGCAGTATTTT. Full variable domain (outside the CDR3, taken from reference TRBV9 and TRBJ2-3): DSGVTQTPKHLITATGQRVTLRCSPRSGDLSVYWYQQSLDQGLQFLIQYYNGEERAKGNILERFSAQQFPDLHSELNLSSLELGDSALYFCASSVSAGSTDTQYFGPGTRLTVL.

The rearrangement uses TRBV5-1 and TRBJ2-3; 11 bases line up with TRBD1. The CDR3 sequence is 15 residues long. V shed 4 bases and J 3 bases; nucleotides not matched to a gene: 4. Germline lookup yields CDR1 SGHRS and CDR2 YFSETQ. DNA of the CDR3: TGCGCCAGCAGCAAGGGACAGGGGGAGACAGATACGCAGTATTTT. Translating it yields CASSKGQGETDTQYF.

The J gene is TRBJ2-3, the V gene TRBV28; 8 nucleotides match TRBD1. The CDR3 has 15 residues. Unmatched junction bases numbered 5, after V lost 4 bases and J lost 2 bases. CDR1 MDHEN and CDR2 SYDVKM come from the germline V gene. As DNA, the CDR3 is TGTGCCAGCAGTTGGAGGGGACAGGACACAGATACGCAGTATTTT. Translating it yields CASSWRGQDTDTQYF.

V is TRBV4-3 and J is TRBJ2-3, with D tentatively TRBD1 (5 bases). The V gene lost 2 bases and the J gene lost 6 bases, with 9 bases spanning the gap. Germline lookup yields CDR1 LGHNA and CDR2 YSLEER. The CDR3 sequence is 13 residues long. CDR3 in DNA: TGCGCCAGCAGCCAAAGAAAGGGGGATACGCAGTATTTT. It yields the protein CASSQRKGDTQYF.

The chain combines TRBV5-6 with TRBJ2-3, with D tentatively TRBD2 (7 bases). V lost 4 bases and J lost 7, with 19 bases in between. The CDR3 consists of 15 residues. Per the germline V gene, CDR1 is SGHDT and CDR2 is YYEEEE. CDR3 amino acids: CASSPVAGAGNTQYF. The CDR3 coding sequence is TGTGCCAGCAGCCCTGTCGCGGGGGCTGGAAATACGCAGTATTTT.

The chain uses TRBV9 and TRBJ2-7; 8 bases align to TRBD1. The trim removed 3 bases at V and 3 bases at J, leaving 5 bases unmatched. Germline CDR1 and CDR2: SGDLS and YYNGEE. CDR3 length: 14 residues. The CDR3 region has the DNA TGTGCCAGCAGCGAGAGACAGGGGTTCTACGAGCAGTACTTC. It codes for CASSERQGFYEQYF.

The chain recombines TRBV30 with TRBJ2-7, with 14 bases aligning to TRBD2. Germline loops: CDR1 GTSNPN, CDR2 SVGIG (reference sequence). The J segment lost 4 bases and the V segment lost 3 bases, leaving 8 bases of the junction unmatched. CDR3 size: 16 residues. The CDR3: CAWRTPGTSGRYEQYF. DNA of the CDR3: TGTGCCTGGAGAACCCCTGGGACTAGCGGGAGATACGAGCAGTACTTC.

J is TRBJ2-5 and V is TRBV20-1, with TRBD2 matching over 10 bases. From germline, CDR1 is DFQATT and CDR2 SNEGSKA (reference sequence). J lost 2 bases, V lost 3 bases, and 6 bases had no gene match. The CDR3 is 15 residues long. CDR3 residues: CSASGAGGQQETQYF. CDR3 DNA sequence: TGCAGTGCTAGTGGAGCGGGGGGGCAACAAGAGACCCAGTACTTC.

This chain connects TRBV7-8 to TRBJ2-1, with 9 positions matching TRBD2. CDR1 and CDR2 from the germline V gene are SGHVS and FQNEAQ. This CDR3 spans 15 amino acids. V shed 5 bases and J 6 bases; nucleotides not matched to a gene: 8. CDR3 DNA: TGTGCCAGCAGCGAGTTAGCGGGGGTCGCCAATGAGCAGTTCTTC. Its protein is CASSELAGVANEQFF.

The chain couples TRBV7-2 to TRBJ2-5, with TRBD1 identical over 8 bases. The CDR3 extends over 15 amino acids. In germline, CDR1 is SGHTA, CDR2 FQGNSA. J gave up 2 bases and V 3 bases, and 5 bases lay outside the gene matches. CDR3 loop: CASSFRGLGQETQYF. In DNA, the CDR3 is TGTGCCAGCAGCTTCAGGGGGCTGGGGCAAGAGACCCAGTACTTC.

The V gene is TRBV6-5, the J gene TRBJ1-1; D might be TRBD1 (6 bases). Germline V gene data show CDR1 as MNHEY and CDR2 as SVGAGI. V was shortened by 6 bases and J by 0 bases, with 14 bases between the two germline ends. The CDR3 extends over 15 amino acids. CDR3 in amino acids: CASRREGGLNTEAFF. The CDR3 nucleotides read TGTGCCAGCAGGCGGGAGGGGGGACTGAACACTGAAGCTTTCTTT.

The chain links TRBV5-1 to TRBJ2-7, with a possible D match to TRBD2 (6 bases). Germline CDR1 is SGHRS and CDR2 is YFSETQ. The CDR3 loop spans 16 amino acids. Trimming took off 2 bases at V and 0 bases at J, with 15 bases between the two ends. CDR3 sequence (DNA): TGCGCCAGCAGCTTCGGGGGAACTACGCTCTCCTACGAGCAGTACTTC. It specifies CASSFGGTTLSYEQYF.

DNA for the CDR3: TGTGCTAGTGGTTTGGTACAGATAGTTAACTATGGCTACACCTTC. Protein sequence: CASGLVQIVNYGYTF. V usage is TRBV12-5 and J usage is TRBJ1-2, with D unresolved. CDR1 LGHNT and CDR2 FRNRAP come from the germline V gene. The CDR3 totals 15 residues. Trimming pared 0 bases from V and 1 base from J, leaving 9 bases between.

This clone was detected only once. In DNA, the CDR3 is TGTGCCAGCAGTTTATCTGTCTTGTATACGCAGTATTTT. This translates into CASSLSVLYTQYF. The J gene is TRBJ2-3, the V gene TRBV27; D gene ambiguous. Germline V lookup: CDR1 MNHEY, CDR2 SMNVEV (reference sequence). This CDR3 contains 13 residues. V lost 0 bases, J lost 7 bases, and 8 bases lay in between.

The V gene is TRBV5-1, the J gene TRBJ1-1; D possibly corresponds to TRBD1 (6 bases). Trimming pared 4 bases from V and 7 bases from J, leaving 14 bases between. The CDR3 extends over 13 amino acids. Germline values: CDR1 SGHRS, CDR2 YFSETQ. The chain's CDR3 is CASSKQGIVEAFF. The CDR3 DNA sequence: TGCGCCAGCAGCAAACAGGGTATCGTTGAAGCTTTCTTT.

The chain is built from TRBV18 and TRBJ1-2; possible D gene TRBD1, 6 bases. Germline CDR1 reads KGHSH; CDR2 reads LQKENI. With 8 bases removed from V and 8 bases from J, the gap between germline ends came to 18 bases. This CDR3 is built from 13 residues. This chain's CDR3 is CASRAGPQGGYTF. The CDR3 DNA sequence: TGTGCCAGCCGAGCCGGGCCCCAGGGGGGCTACACCTTC.

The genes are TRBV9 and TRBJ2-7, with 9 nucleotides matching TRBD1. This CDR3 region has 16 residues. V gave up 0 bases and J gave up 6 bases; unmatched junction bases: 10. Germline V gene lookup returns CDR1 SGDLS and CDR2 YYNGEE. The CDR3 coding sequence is TGTGCCAGCAGCGTAGCGGGGACAGGGACCCCTCGCGAGCAGTACTTC. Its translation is CASSVAGTGTPREQYF.

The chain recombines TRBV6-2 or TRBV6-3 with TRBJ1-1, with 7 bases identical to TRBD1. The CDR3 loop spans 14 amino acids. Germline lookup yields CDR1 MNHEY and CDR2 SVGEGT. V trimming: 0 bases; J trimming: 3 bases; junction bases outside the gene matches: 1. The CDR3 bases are TGTGCCAGCAGTTACTCGACAGGGTACACTGAAGCTTTCTTT. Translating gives CASSYSTGYTEAFF.

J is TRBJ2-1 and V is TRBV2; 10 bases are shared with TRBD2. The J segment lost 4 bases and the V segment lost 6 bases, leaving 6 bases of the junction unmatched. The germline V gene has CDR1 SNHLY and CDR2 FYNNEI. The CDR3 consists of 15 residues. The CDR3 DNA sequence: TGTGCCAGCAGCCCCCTAGCGGGGGAATACAATGAGCAGTTCTTC. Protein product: CASSPLAGEYNEQFF. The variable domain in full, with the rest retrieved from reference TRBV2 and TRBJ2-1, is EPEVTQTPSHQVTQMGQEVILRCVPISNHLYFYWYRQILGQKVEFLVSFYNNEISEKSEIFDDQFSVERPDGSNFTLKIRSTKLEDSAMYFCASSPLAGEYNEQFFGPGTRLTVL.

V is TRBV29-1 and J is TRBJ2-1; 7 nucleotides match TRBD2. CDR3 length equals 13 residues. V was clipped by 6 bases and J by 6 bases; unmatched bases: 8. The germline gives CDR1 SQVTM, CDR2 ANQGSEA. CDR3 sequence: CSVQRTRGNEQFF. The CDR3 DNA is TGCAGCGTACAAAGGACTAGAGGCAATGAGCAGTTCTTC.

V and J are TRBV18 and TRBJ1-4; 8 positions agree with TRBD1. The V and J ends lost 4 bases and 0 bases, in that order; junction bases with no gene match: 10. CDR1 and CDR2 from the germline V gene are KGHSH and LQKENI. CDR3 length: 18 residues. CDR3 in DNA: TGTGCCAGCTCACAATTCGGAGCAGGGGGCGCAACTAATGAAAAACTGTTTTTT. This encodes CASSQFGAGGATNEKLFF. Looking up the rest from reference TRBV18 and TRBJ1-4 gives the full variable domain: NAGVMQNPRHLVRRRGQEARLRCSPMKGHSHVYWYRQLPEEGLKFMVYLQKENIIDESGMPKERFSAEFPKEGPSILRIQQVVRGDSAAYFCASSQFGAGGATNEKLFFGSGTQLSVL.

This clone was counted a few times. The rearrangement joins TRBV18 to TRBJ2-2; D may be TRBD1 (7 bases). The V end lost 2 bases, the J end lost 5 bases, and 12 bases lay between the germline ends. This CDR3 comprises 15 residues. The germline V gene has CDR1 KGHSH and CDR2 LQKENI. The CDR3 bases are TGTGCCAGCTCACCAACAGGGGCGGGGACCGGGGAGCTGTTTTTT. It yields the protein CASSPTGAGTGELFF.

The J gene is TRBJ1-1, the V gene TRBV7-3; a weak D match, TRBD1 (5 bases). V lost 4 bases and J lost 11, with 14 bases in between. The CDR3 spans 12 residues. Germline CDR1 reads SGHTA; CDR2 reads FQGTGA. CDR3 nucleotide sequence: TGTGCCAGCAGCTCCGGGCCAGGGTTCGCTTTCTTT. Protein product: CASSSGPGFAFF.

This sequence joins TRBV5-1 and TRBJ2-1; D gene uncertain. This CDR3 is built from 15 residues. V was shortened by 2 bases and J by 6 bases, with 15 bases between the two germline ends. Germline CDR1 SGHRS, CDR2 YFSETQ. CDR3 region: CASSLTHSRGNEQFF. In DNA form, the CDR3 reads TGCGCCAGCAGCTTAACTCATAGCCGCGGCAATGAGCAGTTCTTC.

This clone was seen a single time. The CDR3 spells CASSLTPGTGDYGYTF. CDR3 coding DNA: TGCGCCAGCAGCTTGACCCCCGGGACAGGGGACTATGGCTACACCTTC. The chain recombines TRBV5-1 with TRBJ1-2, with TRBD1 matching over 10 bases. J gave up 3 bases and V 1 base, and 6 bases lay outside the gene matches. The CDR3 spans 16 residues. In germline, CDR1 is SGHRS, CDR2 YFSETQ.

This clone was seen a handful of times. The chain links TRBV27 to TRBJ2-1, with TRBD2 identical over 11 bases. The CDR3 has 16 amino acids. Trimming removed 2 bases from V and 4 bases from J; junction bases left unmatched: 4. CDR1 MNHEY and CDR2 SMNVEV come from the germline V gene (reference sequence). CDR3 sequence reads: CASSLAVAGGYNEQFF. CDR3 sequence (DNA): TGTGCCAGCAGTTTAGCAGTAGCGGGGGGGTACAATGAGCAGTTCTTC.

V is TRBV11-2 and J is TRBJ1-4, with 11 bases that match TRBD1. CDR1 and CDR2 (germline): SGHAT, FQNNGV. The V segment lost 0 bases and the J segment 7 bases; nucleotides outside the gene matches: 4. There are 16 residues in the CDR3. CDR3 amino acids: CASSLDRGTGGEKLFF. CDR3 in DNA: TGTGCCAGCAGCTTAGATCGAGGGACAGGGGGTGAAAAACTGTTTTTT.

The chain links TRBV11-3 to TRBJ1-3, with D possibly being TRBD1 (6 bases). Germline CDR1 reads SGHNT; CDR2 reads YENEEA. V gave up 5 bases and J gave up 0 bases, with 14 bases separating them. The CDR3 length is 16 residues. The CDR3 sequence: CASSPRGTLSGNTIYF. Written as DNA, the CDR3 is TGTGCCAGCAGCCCCAGGGGAACCCTCTCTGGAAACACCATATATTTT.

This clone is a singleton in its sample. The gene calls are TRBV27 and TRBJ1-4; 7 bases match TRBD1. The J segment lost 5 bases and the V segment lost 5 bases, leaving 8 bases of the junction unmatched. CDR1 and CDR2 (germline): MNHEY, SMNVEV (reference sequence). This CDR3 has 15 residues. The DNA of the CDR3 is TGTGCCAGCAGTCCCGGTAGGGGGCGAAATGAAAAACTGTTTTTT. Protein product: CASSPGRGRNEKLFF.